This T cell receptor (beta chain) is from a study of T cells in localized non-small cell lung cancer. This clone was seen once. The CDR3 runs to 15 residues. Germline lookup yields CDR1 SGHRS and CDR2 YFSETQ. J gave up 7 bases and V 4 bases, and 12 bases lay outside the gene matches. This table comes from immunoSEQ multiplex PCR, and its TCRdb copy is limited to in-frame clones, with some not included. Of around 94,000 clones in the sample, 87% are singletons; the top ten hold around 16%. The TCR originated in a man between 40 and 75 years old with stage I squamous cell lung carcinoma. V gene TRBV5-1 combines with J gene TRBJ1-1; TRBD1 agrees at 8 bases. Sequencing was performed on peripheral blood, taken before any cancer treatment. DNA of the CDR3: TGCGCCAGCAGCCCAAGTTCAGGGGGCTGGGGTGAAGCTTTCTTT. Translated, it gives CASSPSSGGWGEAFF.